This TCR beta chain was obtained from a study of blood T cell repertoires in COVID-19. Background on the study: Samples of COVID-19 (acute and convalescent) were obtained from the United States, Italy and Spain. The analysed material was cDNA or gDNA that came from T cells, B-cell-depleted T cells, or PBMCs.

In the original analysis: Reference gene primer amplification gave estimated nucleated cell counts. The data were produced by immunoSEQ multiplex PCR, yet TCRdb's version contains in-frame clones alone and is incomplete. V and J calls and clone size are those listed in that table; D and trimming were worked out from the DNA. The sample shows 300,000 to 450,000 clones, more than 85% of them seen only once. V was pared by 3 bases and J by 6 bases, with 1 base of the junction left unmatched. CDR3 length equals 15 residues. The V gene's germline CDR1 is LGHDT and CDR2 YNNKEL (reference sequence). This sequence joins TRBV3-1 (or the pseudogene TRBV3-2) and TRBJ1-6, with 11 positions matching TRBD1. Sequencing was done on a sample of peripheral blood. The TCR originated in a human donor in a cohort sampled during active COVID-19. The CDR3 DNA follows: TGTGCCAGCAGCCATGGGACAGGGGGTAATTCACCCCTCCACTTT. Encoded protein: CASSHGTGGNSPLHF.